The 15 T cell receptor beta chains below were found in one sample sequenced in a study of CD8 T cells in ankylosing spondylitis (dated by TCRdb to the late 2010s). The method was 5' RACE. Instrument used: Illumina HiSeq 2500. TCRdb cleaned the public reads at Q25 with fastp, built clones with MiXCR and kept in-frame beta chains. Every entry covers one CDR3 protein and lists the most common genes and DNA from its rows. For this sample the table gives about 130,000 distinct CDR3 sequences, of which about 6.5% were detected only once. Jointly, the top ten make up more than 9% of the sample. The sequencing input was blood, either unsorted or a sorted T cell fraction (not recorded which). The receptor source for this set is a male donor with ankylosing spondylitis or in good health (not recorded which).

This clonotype was observed many times. The rearrangement uses TRBV18 and TRBJ1-6, with 8 bases lining up with TRBD1. J gave up 7 bases and V 8 bases, and 4 bases lay outside the gene matches. The V gene's germline CDR1 is KGHSH and CDR2 LQKENI. This CDR3 is built from 13 residues. The CDR3: CASMGQENSPLHF. CDR3 nucleotide sequence: TGTGCCAGCATGGGACAGGAGAATTCACCCCTCCACTTT.

This clonotype was picked up many times. V is TRBV11-2 and J is TRBJ2-5; 11 bases are shared with TRBD2. CDR1 and CDR2 (germline): SGHAT, FQNNGV. The trim removed 6 bases at V and 5 bases at J, leaving 8 bases unmatched. CDR3 length equals 15 residues. CDR3 nucleotides: TGTGCCAGCAGTCTTAGCGGGAGGGCGTACGAGACCCAGTACTTC. The encoded protein is CASSLSGRAYETQYF.

This clonotype appeared many times. The V call is TRBV6-5, the J call TRBJ1-5; possibly TRBD1 for D (6 bases). V dropped 2 bases and J dropped 0 bases, with 14 bases sitting between them. Per germline, CDR1 MNHEY and CDR2 SVGAGI. This CDR3 region has 17 residues. CDR3 amino acids: CASSYPAGEDSNQPQHF. The CDR3 DNA sequence: TGTGCCAGCAGTTACCCAGCAGGGGAAGATAGCAATCAGCCCCAGCATTTT.

This clonotype has ten or more counts. The chain uses TRBV27 and TRBJ2-1, with TRBD1 as a possible D gene (5 bases). Germline loops: CDR1 MNHEY, CDR2 SMNVEV (reference sequence). Trimming stripped 4 bases from V and 2 bases from J, with 9 bases between. This CDR3 is 14 amino acids long. CDR3 sequence reads: CASSSGQAYNEQFF. In DNA, the CDR3 is TGTGCCAGCAGTTCTGGACAAGCCTACAATGAGCAGTTCTTC.

This clonotype was detected ten times or more. This chain connects TRBV5-8 to TRBJ2-3; D not resolved. Trimming cost V 0 bases and J 4 bases, with 9 bases left between them. From germline, CDR1 is SGHTS and CDR2 YDEGEE. This CDR3 is 14 amino acids long. Here the CDR3 reads CASSLDRYPDTQYF. The CDR3 DNA is TGTGCCAGCAGCTTGGATAGATATCCAGATACGCAGTATTTT. Combining the CDR3 with reference TRBV5-8 and TRBJ2-3 gives the whole variable domain EAGVTQSPTHLIKTRGQQATLRCSPISGHTSVYWYQQALGLGLQFLLWYDEGEERNRGNFPPRFSGRQFPNYSSELNVNALELEDSALYLCASSLDRYPDTQYFGPGTRLTVL.

Many counts were recorded for this clonotype. The chain links TRBV10-3 to TRBJ1-1; D gene ambiguous. V was shortened by 0 bases and J by 1 base, with 9 bases between the two germline ends. The germline V gene has CDR1 ENHRY and CDR2 SYGVKD. The CDR3 is 15 amino acids. The CDR3 sequence is CAISESKGRNTEAFF. As DNA, the CDR3 is TGTGCCATCAGTGAGTCGAAGGGTAGGAACACTGAAGCTTTCTTT.

This clonotype occurred many times. The V and J genes are TRBV9 and TRBJ2-1; TRBD2 matches at 8 bases. V trimming: 3 bases; J trimming: 6 bases; junction bases outside the gene matches: 8. The length of the CDR3 is 15 residues. Germline lookup yields CDR1 SGDLS and CDR2 YYNGEE. CDR3 in DNA: TGTGCCAGCAGCGAAAGCGGGAGAGCAGGCAATGAGCAGTTCTTC. This encodes CASSESGRAGNEQFF.

This clonotype was observed many times. This chain links TRBV9 with TRBJ2-1; D is ambiguous. The length of the CDR3 is 11 residues. V was trimmed by 3 bases and J by 7 bases, leaving 5 bases between them. From germline, CDR1 is SGDLS and CDR2 YYNGEE. CDR3 in amino acids: CASSAQNEQFF. CDR3 DNA: TGTGCCAGCAGCGCCCAGAATGAGCAGTTCTTC.

As concerns this clonotype: A much larger clone differs by one base, so this may be a read error. The V gene is TRBV28, the J gene TRBJ1-3; TRBD1 is a possible D gene (6 bases). Germline CDR1 is MDHEN and CDR2 is SYDVKM. The CDR3 is made up of 15 amino acids. V was clipped by 2 bases and J by 4 bases, with 12 bases between them. DNA of the CDR3: TGTGCCAGCAGTTTACCCAGGACAGTGGGAAACACCATATATTTT. As protein: CASSLPRTVGNTIYF.

This clonotype was seen ten or more times. The rearrangement joins TRBV29-1 to TRBJ2-2, with D possibly matching TRBD1 (6 bases). Between the trimmed V and J ends, which lost 7 bases and 3 bases, there was a span of 12 bases. The CDR3 is 13 amino acids. CDR1 is SQVTM, CDR2 ANQGSEA, per germline. CDR3 nucleotide sequence: TGCAGCGCCTACAGGGACCACACCGGGGAGCTGTTTTTT. Its protein product is CSAYRDHTGELFF.

Ten or more counts support this clonotype. This sequence joins TRBV5-5 and TRBJ2-1, with a possible D match to TRBD2 (5 bases). Germline CDR1 is SGHKS and CDR2 is YYEKEE (reference sequence). V lost 1 base, J lost 0 bases, and 14 bases lay in between. This CDR3 is built from 17 residues. CDR3 nucleotide sequence: TGTGCCAGCAGCTTGAACTGGAGGAGAAACTCCTACAATGAGCAGTTCTTC. This translates into CASSLNWRRNSYNEQFF.

In this sample, this clonotype turned up many times. The chain has TRBV7-3 and TRBJ2-1; 8 nucleotides match TRBD2. Trimming took 3 bases from V and 2 from J; bases not matched to a gene: 3. The CDR3 is 15 residues long. Germline V gene lookup returns CDR1 SGHTA and CDR2 FQGTGA. CDR3 in amino acids: CASSFSGSAYNEQFF. Written as DNA, the CDR3 is TGTGCCAGCAGCTTCAGCGGGAGTGCCTACAATGAGCAGTTCTTC. The full variable domain, with the rest looked up from reference TRBV7-3 and TRBJ2-1, is GAGVSQTPSNKVTEKGKYVELRCDPISGHTALYWYRQSLGQGPEFLIYFQGTGAADDSGLPNDRFFAVRPEGSVSTLKIQRTERGDSAVYLCASSFSGSAYNEQFFGPGTRLTVL.

V gene TRBV7-2 combines with J gene TRBJ2-1; 9 bases agree with TRBD1. The CDR3 is made up of 13 amino acids. The ends lost 4 bases at V and 9 bases at J; junction bases unmatched: 4. Per germline, CDR1 SGHTA and CDR2 FQGNSA. The CDR3 here is CASSSTGGGEQFF. CDR3 in DNA: TGTGCCAGCAGCTCGACAGGGGGAGGTGAGCAGTTCTTC.

There are many counts of this clonotype. CDR3 sequence: CASSLVPQNSYNEQFF. The CDR3 DNA reads TGCGCCAGCAGCTTGGTGCCGCAGAACTCCTACAATGAGCAGTTCTTC. The chain employs TRBV5-1 and TRBJ2-1, with unresolved D. Per the germline V gene, CDR1 is SGHRS and CDR2 is YFSETQ. Trimming pared 0 bases from V and 0 bases from J, leaving 10 bases between. This CDR3 comprises 16 residues.

This clonotype appeared many times. V gene TRBV12-3 or TRBV12-4 combines with J gene TRBJ2-7; D is perhaps TRBD2 (5 bases). The germline V and J ends were trimmed by 7 bases and 10 bases, with 17 bases remaining between them. The CDR3 loop spans 12 amino acids. CDR3 nucleotides: TGTGCCAGCATGGGTCGGGGTGCCGACCAGTACTTC. Amino acid sequence: CASMGRGADQYF.